The clone carrying this T cell receptor (beta chain) was counted only a few times. What it binds is unknown. Coverage ceases 3 residues before the CDR3 finishes, and the germline J gene fills in the end. Sequencing input was equivalent genomic DNA from CVID and controls. Assay used: immunoSEQ multiplex PCR; TCRdb lists only in-frame clones, some missing. Listed for the sample are more than 35,000 clones, none seen a single time. This sample is part of a study of T cell clonality in common variable immunodeficiency. V was clipped by 4 bases and J by 4 bases, with 13 bases between them. The CDR3 contains 15 residues. In germline, CDR1 is LNHDA, CDR2 SQIVND (reference sequence). Findings and limits, study-wide: Common variable immunodeficiency TCR beta sequences reportedly had fewer deletions and N-nucleotide insertions.

The CVID group had over 12 females and fewer than 35 males, mean age approximately 40. Caucasian heritage predominated among both patients and controls. The specimen was peripheral blood mononuclear cells. The V call is TRBV19, the J call TRBJ2-2, with D possibly being TRBD2 (6 bases). The TCR sequence derives from a human donor with common variable immunodeficiency. CDR3 sequence: CASSKVGGSTGELFF. The sequenced CDR3 bases are TGTGCCAGTAGTAAAGTGGGGGGAAGCACCGGGGAG.